These T cell receptor beta chains were read from a single sample in a study of blood T cell repertoires in COVID-19. Data came from immunoSEQ multiplex PCR; TCRdb stores just in-frame clones and leaves some out. The table shows about 310,000 clones, with around nine tenths occurring only once. The material sequenced was peripheral blood. The receptors were gathered from a man aged 45-65 years with active or convalescent COVID-19. CDR3s include the opening cysteine and the closing phenylalanine or tryptophan. The D gene is left open where the match is weak. Only some rows state a clone size, as once, few, many or a class for expanded clones.

D gene: .; J gene: TRBJ2-6; clone size: .; V gene: TRBV7-9; CDR3 protein: CASSLASGANVLTF; CDR3 DNA: TGTGCCAGCAGCTTAGCCAGTGGGGCCAACGTCCTGACTTTC
D gene: .; J gene: TRBJ1-5; clone size: .; V gene: TRBV19; CDR3 protein: CASIGGRSNQPQHF; CDR3 DNA: TGTGCCAGTATAGGGGGACGTAGCAATCAGCCCCAGCATTTT
D gene: .; J gene: TRBJ1-1; clone size: .; V gene: TRBV7-2; CDR3 protein: CASSLASRGMIEAFF; CDR3 DNA: TGTGCCAGCAGCTTAGCGTCCAGGGGTATGATTGAAGCTTTCTTT
D gene: TRBD2; J gene: TRBJ2-1; clone size: few; V gene: TRBV7-2; CDR3 protein: CASSWVRLAGGNEQFF; CDR3 DNA: TGTGCCAGCAGCTGGGTCCGACTAGCGGGGGGGAATGAGCAGTTCTTC
D gene: TRBD1; J gene: TRBJ2-1; clone size: .; V gene: TRBV19; CDR3 protein: CASSVGQGVIQFF; CDR3 DNA: TGTGCCAGTAGTGTAGGACAGGGTGTTATACAGTTCTTC
D gene: .; J gene: TRBJ2-5; clone size: once; V gene: TRBV2; CDR3 protein: CASSATGTQETQYF; CDR3 DNA: TGTGCCAGCAGTGCAACGGGGACACAAGAGACCCAGTACTTC
D gene: TRBD1; J gene: TRBJ2-1; clone size: once; V gene: TRBV30; CDR3 protein: CAHPGGTNEQFF; CDR3 DNA: TGTGCCCATCCAGGGGGCACCAATGAGCAGTTCTTC
D gene: .; J gene: TRBJ2-6; clone size: .; V gene: TRBV5-1; CDR3 protein: CASSPSAGQIGANVLTF; CDR3 DNA: TGCGCCAGCAGCCCGTCTGCAGGTCAGATTGGGGCCAACGTCCTGACTTTC
D gene: .; J gene: TRBJ1-4; clone size: .; V gene: TRBV5-1; CDR3 protein: CASSLSGTNEKLFF; CDR3 DNA: TGCGCCAGCAGCTTGAGCGGAACTAATGAAAAACTGTTTTTT
D gene: .; J gene: TRBJ1-1; clone size: .; V gene: TRBV5-4; CDR3 protein: CASSFDRLNTEAFF; CDR3 DNA: TGTGCCAGCAGCTTTGACAGACTGAACACTGAAGCTTTCTTT
D gene: TRBD1; J gene: TRBJ2-2; clone size: once; V gene: TRBV7-3; CDR3 protein: CASSLNVGGVAGELFF; CDR3 DNA: TGTGCCAGCAGCTTAAATGTAGGGGGCGTAGCCGGGGAGCTGTTTTTT
D gene: TRBD1; J gene: TRBJ1-4; clone size: .; V gene: TRBV14; CDR3 protein: CASSPGQPRVRSEKLFF; CDR3 DNA: TGTGCCAGCAGCCCGGGACAGCCTCGCGTTCGGAGTGAAAAACTGTTTTTT
D gene: TRBD1; J gene: TRBJ1-1; clone size: once; V gene: TRBV5-4; CDR3 protein: CASSLSGGTEAFF; CDR3 DNA: TGTGCCAGCAGCTTGTCAGGGGGCACTGAAGCTTTCTTT
D gene: .; J gene: TRBJ2-5; clone size: .; V gene: TRBV3-1/TRBV3-2; CDR3 protein: CASSQTGETQYF; CDR3 DNA: TGTGCCAGCAGCCAGACGGGGGAGACCCAGTACTTC
D gene: .; J gene: TRBJ1-1; clone size: .; V gene: TRBV18; CDR3 protein: CASSPQGPNTEAFF; CDR3 DNA: TGTGCCAGCTCACCACAGGGGCCGAACACTGAAGCTTTCTTT
D gene: .; J gene: TRBJ2-1; clone size: .; V gene: TRBV2; CDR3 protein: CASSRLLDPNEQFF; CDR3 DNA: TGTGCCAGCAGCAGGTTACTCGATCCCAATGAGCAGTTCTTC
D gene: TRBD2; J gene: TRBJ2-3; clone size: .; V gene: TRBV7-8; CDR3 protein: CASSRGGTSRTTDTQYF; CDR3 DNA: TGTGCCAGCAGCCGAGGTGGGACTAGCAGGACCACAGATACGCAGTATTTT
D gene: .; J gene: TRBJ2-5; clone size: .; V gene: TRBV5-1; CDR3 protein: CASSPLSGVETQYF; CDR3 DNA: TGCGCCAGCAGCCCCCTCTCGGGGGTGGAGACCCAGTACTTC
D gene: .; J gene: TRBJ1-4; clone size: .; V gene: TRBV3-1/TRBV3-2; CDR3 protein: CASSRTGISEKLFF; CDR3 DNA: TGTGCCAGCAGCCGAACAGGGATAAGCGAAAAACTGTTTTTT
D gene: .; J gene: TRBJ1-1; clone size: .; V gene: TRBV28; CDR3 protein: CASSLSMLYTEAFF; CDR3 DNA: TGTGCCAGCAGTTTAAGCATGTTGTACACTGAAGCTTTCTTT
D gene: .; J gene: TRBJ1-1; clone size: once; V gene: TRBV6-5; CDR3 protein: CASSFQGIWAEAFF; CDR3 DNA: TGTGCCAGCAGTTTCCAGGGGATATGGGCTGAAGCTTTCTTT
D gene: .; J gene: TRBJ2-3; clone size: .; V gene: TRBV15; CDR3 protein: CATSRTGRNTDTQYF; CDR3 DNA: TGTGCCACCAGCAGGACAGGAAGGAACACAGATACGCAGTATTTT
D gene: .; J gene: TRBJ2-7; clone size: .; V gene: TRBV4-1; CDR3 protein: CASSLNREYEQYF; CDR3 DNA: TGCGCCAGCAGCCTGAACAGGGAGTACGAGCAGTACTTC
D gene: .; J gene: TRBJ2-7; clone size: .; V gene: TRBV27; CDR3 protein: CASSFLGGATYEQYF; CDR3 DNA: TGTGCCAGCAGTTTTCTTGGGGGGGCAACCTACGAGCAGTACTTC
D gene: .; J gene: TRBJ1-6; clone size: .; V gene: TRBV19; CDR3 protein: CASSIVGLYNSPLHF; CDR3 DNA: TGTGCCAGTAGTATTGTCGGACTTTATAATTCACCCCTCCACTTT
D gene: .; J gene: TRBJ1-5; clone size: .; V gene: TRBV6-1; CDR3 protein: CASSEIAIYSNQPQHF; CDR3 DNA: TGTGCCAGCAGTGAAATCGCGATTTATAGCAATCAGCCCCAGCATTTT
D gene: .; J gene: TRBJ1-2; clone size: .; V gene: TRBV3-1/TRBV3-2; CDR3 protein: CASSQDLAGAQGYTF; CDR3 DNA: TGTGCCAGCAGCCAAGATCTCGCAGGGGCCCAAGGCTACACCTTC
D gene: TRBD2; J gene: TRBJ2-3; clone size: .; V gene: TRBV2; CDR3 protein: CASSEAGGGTQYF; CDR3 DNA: TGTGCCAGCAGTGAAGCTGGCGGGGGTACGCAGTATTTT
D gene: TRBD2; J gene: TRBJ2-1; clone size: .; V gene: TRBV11-2; CDR3 protein: CASSLEWGGYEQFF; CDR3 DNA: TGTGCCAGCAGCTTAGAATGGGGGGGGTATGAGCAGTTCTTC
D gene: .; J gene: TRBJ1-2; clone size: .; V gene: TRBV4-2; CDR3 protein: CASSQHRDTEANYGYTF; CDR3 DNA: TGTGCCAGCAGCCAACACCGGGACACCGAAGCTAACTATGGCTACACCTTC
D gene: .; J gene: TRBJ1-1; clone size: .; V gene: TRBV18; CDR3 protein: CASSPDAGAAEAFF; CDR3 DNA: TGTGCCAGCTCCCCAGATGCGGGCGCGGCTGAAGCTTTCTTT
D gene: .; J gene: TRBJ1-3; clone size: once; V gene: TRBV5-6; CDR3 protein: CASRPRGSSGNTIYF; CDR3 DNA: TGTGCCAGCAGACCCCGGGGTAGCTCTGGAAACACCATATATTTT
D gene: TRBD2; J gene: TRBJ2-3; clone size: .; V gene: TRBV19; CDR3 protein: CASSRTSGRPTFRTDTQYF; CDR3 DNA: TGTGCCAGTAGTCGGACTAGCGGGAGGCCCACATTTCGCACAGATACGCAGTATTTT
D gene: TRBD1; J gene: TRBJ1-1; clone size: .; V gene: TRBV30; CDR3 protein: CAWSVRDRETEAFF; CDR3 DNA: TGTGCCTGGAGTGTAAGGGACAGGGAAACTGAAGCTTTCTTT
D gene: .; J gene: TRBJ1-2; clone size: .; V gene: TRBV5-3; CDR3 protein: CARKNRDPNYGYTF; CDR3 DNA: TGTGCCAGAAAAAACAGAGATCCTAACTATGGCTACACCTTC
D gene: .; J gene: TRBJ2-1; clone size: .; V gene: TRBV5-4; CDR3 protein: CASSLERAGGNEQFF; CDR3 DNA: TGTGCCAGCAGCTTGGAGCGGGCAGGGGGGAATGAGCAGTTCTTC
D gene: TRBD1; J gene: TRBJ1-2; clone size: .; V gene: TRBV6-5; CDR3 protein: CASIPTGTYGYTF; CDR3 DNA: TGTGCCAGCATTCCGACAGGGACATATGGCTACACCTTC
D gene: .; J gene: TRBJ1-2; clone size: .; V gene: TRBV5-4; CDR3 protein: CASSSPAGDYGYTF; CDR3 DNA: TGTGCCAGCAGTTCCCCAGCGGGAGACTATGGCTACACCTTC
D gene: TRBD1; J gene: TRBJ1-2; clone size: .; V gene: TRBV29-1; CDR3 protein: CSVEAPGTGFNYGYTF; CDR3 DNA: TGCAGCGTTGAAGCCCCCGGGACAGGGTTTAACTATGGCTACACCTTC
D gene: TRBD1; J gene: TRBJ2-2; clone size: .; V gene: TRBV28; CDR3 protein: CASSFYDRGVSGELFF; CDR3 DNA: TGTGCCAGCAGTTTCTATGACAGGGGGGTGTCCGGGGAGCTGTTTTTT
D gene: .; J gene: TRBJ2-7; clone size: .; V gene: TRBV28; CDR3 protein: CASSTERTGDYEQYF; CDR3 DNA: TGTGCCAGCAGTACTGAAAGGACGGGGGACTACGAGCAGTACTTC
D gene: TRBD1; J gene: TRBJ2-2; clone size: .; V gene: TRBV18; CDR3 protein: CASSSGQGLTGELFF; CDR3 DNA: TGTGCCAGCTCATCCGGACAGGGGTTAACCGGGGAGCTGTTTTTT
D gene: .; J gene: TRBJ1-1; clone size: .; V gene: TRBV28; CDR3 protein: CASSPYGGNTEAFF; CDR3 DNA: TGTGCCAGCAGTCCTTACGGGGGAAACACTGAAGCTTTCTTT
D gene: .; J gene: TRBJ2-1; clone size: .; V gene: TRBV7-2; CDR3 protein: CASSLRTNSYNEQFF; CDR3 DNA: TGTGCCAGCAGCTTAAGGACTAACTCCTACAATGAGCAGTTCTTC
D gene: TRBD2; J gene: TRBJ2-1; clone size: .; V gene: TRBV30; CDR3 protein: CAWSVKGGLATNEQFF; CDR3 DNA: TGTGCCTGGAGTGTAAAGGGCGGACTAGCGACCAATGAGCAGTTCTTC
D gene: .; J gene: TRBJ1-2; clone size: .; V gene: TRBV7-9; CDR3 protein: CASSLRTWEGYTF; CDR3 DNA: TGTGCCAGCAGCCTCAGGACTTGGGAAGGCTACACCTTC
D gene: .; J gene: TRBJ1-5; clone size: .; V gene: TRBV2; CDR3 protein: CASSKGGDQPQHF; CDR3 DNA: TGTGCCAGCAGTAAAGGGGGGGATCAGCCCCAGCATTTT
D gene: TRBD1; J gene: TRBJ1-2; clone size: .; V gene: TRBV11-3; CDR3 protein: CASSLGQGNYGYTF; CDR3 DNA: TGTGCCAGCAGCTTAGGACAGGGTAACTATGGCTACACCTTC
D gene: .; J gene: TRBJ1-2; clone size: .; V gene: TRBV4-3; CDR3 protein: CASSQDAGDYGYTF; CDR3 DNA: TGCGCCAGCAGCCAAGATGCAGGGGACTATGGCTACACCTTC
D gene: TRBD1; J gene: TRBJ1-1; clone size: .; V gene: TRBV5-1; CDR3 protein: CASSFGAGGMNTEAFF; CDR3 DNA: TGCGCCAGCAGCTTTGGCGCAGGGGGAATGAACACTGAAGCTTTCTTT
D gene: .; J gene: TRBJ2-3; clone size: .; V gene: TRBV6-5; CDR3 protein: CASSLDRGDTQYF; CDR3 DNA: TGTGCCAGCAGTTTGGATCGGGGGGATACGCAGTATTTT
D gene: TRBD1; J gene: TRBJ1-1; clone size: .; V gene: TRBV28; CDR3 protein: CASSELQGARTEAFF; CDR3 DNA: TGTGCCAGTAGTGAATTACAGGGGGCACGCACTGAAGCTTTCTTT
D gene: TRBD2; J gene: TRBJ2-1; clone size: few; V gene: TRBV6-2/TRBV6-3; CDR3 protein: CASSSGLVEQFF; CDR3 DNA: TGTGCCAGCAGTTCCGGACTAGTGGAGCAGTTCTTC
D gene: .; J gene: TRBJ1-2; clone size: .; V gene: TRBV10-3; CDR3 protein: CAISEGHGYTF; CDR3 DNA: TGTGCCATCAGTGAGGGGCATGGCTACACCTTC